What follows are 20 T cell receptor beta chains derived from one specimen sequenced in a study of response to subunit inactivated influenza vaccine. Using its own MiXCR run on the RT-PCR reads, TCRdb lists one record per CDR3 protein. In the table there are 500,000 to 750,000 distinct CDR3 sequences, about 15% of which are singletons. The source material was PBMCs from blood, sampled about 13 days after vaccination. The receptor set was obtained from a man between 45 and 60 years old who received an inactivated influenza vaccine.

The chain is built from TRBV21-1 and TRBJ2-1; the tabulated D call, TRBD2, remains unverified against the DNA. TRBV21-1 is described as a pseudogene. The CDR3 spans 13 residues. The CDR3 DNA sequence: TGCGCCCCTCTGACTAGCTCGGGCAATGAGCAGTTCTTC. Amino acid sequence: CAPLTSSGNEQFF.

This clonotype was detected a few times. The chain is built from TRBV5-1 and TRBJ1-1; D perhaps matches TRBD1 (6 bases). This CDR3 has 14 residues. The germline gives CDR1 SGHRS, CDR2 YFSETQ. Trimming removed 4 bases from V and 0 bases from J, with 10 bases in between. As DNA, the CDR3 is TGCGCCAGCAGCATTACAGGGATGAACACTGAAGCTTTCTTT. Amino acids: CASSITGMNTEAFF.

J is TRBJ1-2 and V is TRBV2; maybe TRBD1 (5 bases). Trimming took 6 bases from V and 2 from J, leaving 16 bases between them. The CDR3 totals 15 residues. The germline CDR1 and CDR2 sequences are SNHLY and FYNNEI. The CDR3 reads CASRKGPRRNYGYTF. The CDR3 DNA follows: TGTGCCAGCAGAAAGGGACCAAGGCGAAACTATGGCTACACCTTC.

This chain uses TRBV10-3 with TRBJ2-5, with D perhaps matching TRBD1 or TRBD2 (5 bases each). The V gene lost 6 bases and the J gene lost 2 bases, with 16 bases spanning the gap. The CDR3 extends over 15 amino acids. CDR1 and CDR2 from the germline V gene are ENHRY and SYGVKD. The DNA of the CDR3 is TGTGCCATCAGCAACCGGGGCCGAGGGCAAGAGACCCAGTACTTC. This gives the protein CAISNRGRGQETQYF.

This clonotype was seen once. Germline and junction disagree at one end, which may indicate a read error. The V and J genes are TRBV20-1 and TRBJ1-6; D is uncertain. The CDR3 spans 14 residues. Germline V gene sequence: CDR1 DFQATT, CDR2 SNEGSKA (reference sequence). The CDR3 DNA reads TGCGGTGCTAGGAGGGAAGGGAATAATTCACCCCTCCACTTT. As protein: CGARREGNNSPLHF.

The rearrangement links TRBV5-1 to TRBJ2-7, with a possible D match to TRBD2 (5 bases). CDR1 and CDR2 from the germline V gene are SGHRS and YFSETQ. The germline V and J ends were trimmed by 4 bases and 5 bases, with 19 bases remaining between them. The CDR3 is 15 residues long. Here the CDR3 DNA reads TGCGCCAGCAGCCAAGCGGCAGCGAGGGTTGACGAGCAGTACTTC. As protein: CASSQAAARVDEQYF.

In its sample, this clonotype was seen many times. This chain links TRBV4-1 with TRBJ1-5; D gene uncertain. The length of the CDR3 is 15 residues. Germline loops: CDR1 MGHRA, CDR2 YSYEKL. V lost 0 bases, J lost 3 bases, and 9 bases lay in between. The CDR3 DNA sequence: TGCGCCAGCAGCCAAGATATTAGGGCCAATCAGCCCCAGCATTTT. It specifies CASSQDIRANQPQHF.

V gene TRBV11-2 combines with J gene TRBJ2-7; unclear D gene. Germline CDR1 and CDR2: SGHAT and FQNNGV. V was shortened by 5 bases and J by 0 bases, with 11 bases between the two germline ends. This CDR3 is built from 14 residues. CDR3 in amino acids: CASSLARSSYEQYF. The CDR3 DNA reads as TGTGCCAGCAGCCTCGCAAGGAGCTCCTACGAGCAGTACTTC.

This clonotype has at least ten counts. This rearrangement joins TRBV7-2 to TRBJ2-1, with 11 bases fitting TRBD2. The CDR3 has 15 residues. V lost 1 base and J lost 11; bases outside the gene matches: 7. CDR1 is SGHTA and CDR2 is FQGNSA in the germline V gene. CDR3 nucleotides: TGTGCCAGCAGCTTAGTTGGACTAGCGGGCACCAAGCAGTTCTTC. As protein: CASSLVGLAGTKQFF. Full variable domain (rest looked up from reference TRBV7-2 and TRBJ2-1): GAGVSQSPSNKVTEKGKDVELRCDPISGHTALYWYRQSLGQGLEFLIYFQGNSAPDKSGLPSDRFSAERTGGSVSTLTIQRTQQEDSAVYLCASSLVGLAGTKQFFGPGTRLTVL.

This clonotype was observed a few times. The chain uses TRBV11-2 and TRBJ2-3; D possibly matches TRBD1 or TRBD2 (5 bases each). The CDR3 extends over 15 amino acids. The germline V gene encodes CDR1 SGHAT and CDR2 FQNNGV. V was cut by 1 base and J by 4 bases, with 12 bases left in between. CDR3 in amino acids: CASSLGGPRADTQYF. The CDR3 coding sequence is TGTGCCAGCAGCTTAGGGGGACCCCGGGCAGATACGCAGTATTTT.

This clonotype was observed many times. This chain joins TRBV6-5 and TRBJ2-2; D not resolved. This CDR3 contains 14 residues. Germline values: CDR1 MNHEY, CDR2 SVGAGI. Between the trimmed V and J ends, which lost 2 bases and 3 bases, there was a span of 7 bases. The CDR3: CASSYGVYTGELFF. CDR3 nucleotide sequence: TGTGCCAGCAGTTACGGGGTATACACCGGGGAGCTGTTTTTT.

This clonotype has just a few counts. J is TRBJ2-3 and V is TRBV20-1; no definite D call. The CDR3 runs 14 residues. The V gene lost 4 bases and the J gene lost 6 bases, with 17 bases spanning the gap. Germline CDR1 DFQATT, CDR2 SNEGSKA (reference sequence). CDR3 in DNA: TGCAGTGCTACGGGCAACGATCTGTTGGATACGCAGTATTTT. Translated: CSATGNDLLDTQYF.

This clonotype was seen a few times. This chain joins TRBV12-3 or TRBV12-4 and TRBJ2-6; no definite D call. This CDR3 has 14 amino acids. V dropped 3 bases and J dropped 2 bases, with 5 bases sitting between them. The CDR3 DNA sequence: TGTGCCAGCAGTTTTCTGGCTGGGGCCAACGTCCTGACTTTC. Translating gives CASSFLAGANVLTF.

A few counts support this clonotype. The CDR3: CASSEAGETQYF. The CDR3 DNA reads as TGTGCCAGCAGTGAAGCCGGCGAGACCCAGTACTTC. V usage is TRBV6-1 and J usage is TRBJ2-5; D not certain. CDR3 length: 12 residues. Trimming stripped 0 bases from V and 5 bases from J, with 4 bases between. Looked up from germline, CDR1 is MNHNS and CDR2 is SASEGT.

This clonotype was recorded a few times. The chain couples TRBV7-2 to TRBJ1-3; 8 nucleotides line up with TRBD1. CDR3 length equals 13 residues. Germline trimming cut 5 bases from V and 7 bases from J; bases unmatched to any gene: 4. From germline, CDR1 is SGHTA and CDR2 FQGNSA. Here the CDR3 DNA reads TGTGCCAGCAGCACCCGACAGGGGAACACCATATATTTT. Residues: CASSTRQGNTIYF. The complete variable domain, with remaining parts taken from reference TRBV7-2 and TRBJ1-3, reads GAGVSQSPSNKVTEKGKDVELRCDPISGHTALYWYRQSLGQGLEFLIYFQGNSAPDKSGLPSDRFSAERTGGSVSTLTIQRTQQEDSAVYLCASSTRQGNTIYFGEGSWLTVV.

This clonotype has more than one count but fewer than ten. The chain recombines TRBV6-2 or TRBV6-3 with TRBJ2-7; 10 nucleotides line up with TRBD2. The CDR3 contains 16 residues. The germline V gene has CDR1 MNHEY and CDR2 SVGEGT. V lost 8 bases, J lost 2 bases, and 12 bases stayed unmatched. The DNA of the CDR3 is TGTGCCAGCGGAAGAGCCGGGACTAGCGCGACCTACGAGCAGTACTTC. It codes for CASGRAGTSATYEQYF.

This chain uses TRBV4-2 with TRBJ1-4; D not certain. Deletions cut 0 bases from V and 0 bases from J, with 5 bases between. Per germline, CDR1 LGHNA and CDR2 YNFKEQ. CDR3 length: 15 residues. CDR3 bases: TGTGCCAGCAGCCAAGATGCCACAACTAATGAAAAACTGTTTTTT. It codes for CASSQDATTNEKLFF.

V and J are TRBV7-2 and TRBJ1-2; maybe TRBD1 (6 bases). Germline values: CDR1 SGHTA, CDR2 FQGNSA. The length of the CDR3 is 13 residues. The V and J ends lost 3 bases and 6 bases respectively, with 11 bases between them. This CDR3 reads CASSFPGGDGYTF. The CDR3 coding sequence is TGTGCCAGCAGCTTCCCGGGGGGCGATGGCTACACCTTC.

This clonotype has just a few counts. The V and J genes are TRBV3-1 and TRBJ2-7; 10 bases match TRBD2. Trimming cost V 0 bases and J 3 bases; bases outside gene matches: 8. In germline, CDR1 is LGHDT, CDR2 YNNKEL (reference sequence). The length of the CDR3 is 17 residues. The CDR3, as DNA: TGTGCCAGCAGCCAAGAAGGAGTGCTAGCGGGAGTCTACGAGCAGTACTTC. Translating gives CASSQEGVLAGVYEQYF.

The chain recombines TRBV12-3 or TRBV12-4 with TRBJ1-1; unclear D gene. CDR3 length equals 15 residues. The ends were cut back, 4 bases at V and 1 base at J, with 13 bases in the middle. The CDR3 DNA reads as TGTGCCAGCAGTTCCAGGCCCAGTTCGAACACTGAAGCTTTCTTT. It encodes CASSSRPSSNTEAFF.